One T cell receptor (beta chain) is described in this entry. The read stops 3 residues short of the end of the CDR3; the missing end is completed from the germline J gene. Cervical HPV DNA detected by MY09/MY11 PCR, typed by dot-blot. The V gene's germline CDR1 is ENHRY and CDR2 SYGVKD. The CDR3 sequence is 15 residues long. Trimming took off 0 bases at V and 9 bases at J, with 12 bases between the two ends. Assay: immunoSEQ multiplex PCR; the TCRdb copy retains only in-frame clones and omits some. The repertoire table contains roughly 28,000 clones. This record comes from a study of T cells in women clearing cervical HPV infection. Study details: Only a few women had HLA typing results available.

This chain uses TRBV10-3 with TRBJ1-6, with TRBD1 as a possible D gene (6 bases). Material for sequencing was blood buffy coat. The TCR sequence derives from a woman aged 18 to 75 with a cervical HPV16 infection that either progressed to CIN3+ or cleared (not recorded which). Incomplete CDR3 DNA: TGTGCCATCAGTGAGTCGCTACAGGGAATTTCACCC. Protein product: CAISESLQGISP. The whole CDR3 is CAISESLQGISPLHF.